The clone carrying this T cell receptor (delta chain) was counted a few times. Possible read error: a much larger clone is one base away. This sample was taken from a study of gamma-delta chains in newborns, infants, children. Overall study: Microbial exposure reportedly drives polyclonal innate γδ T cell expansion after birth.

The CDR3 extends over 22 amino acids. From germline, CDR1 is TSWWSYY and CDR2 QGS. V shed 3 bases, J shed 0 bases, and the junction held 23 bases outside the gene matches. TCRdb fed the reads into CATT to redo clone calling. The profile shows about 1,400 delta-chain clones, around 1.1% of them singletons. The TCR was taken from a child in good health. The sample taken for sequencing was blood. The chain links TRDV1 to TRDJ1; 9 bases are shared with TRDD3. CDR3 DNA sequence: TGTGCTCTTGGGGAGCTCGGCCTAGGGGGATACTCCTTCTGGATTTACACCGATAAACTCATCTTT. Encoded protein: CALGELGLGGYSFWIYTDKLIF.